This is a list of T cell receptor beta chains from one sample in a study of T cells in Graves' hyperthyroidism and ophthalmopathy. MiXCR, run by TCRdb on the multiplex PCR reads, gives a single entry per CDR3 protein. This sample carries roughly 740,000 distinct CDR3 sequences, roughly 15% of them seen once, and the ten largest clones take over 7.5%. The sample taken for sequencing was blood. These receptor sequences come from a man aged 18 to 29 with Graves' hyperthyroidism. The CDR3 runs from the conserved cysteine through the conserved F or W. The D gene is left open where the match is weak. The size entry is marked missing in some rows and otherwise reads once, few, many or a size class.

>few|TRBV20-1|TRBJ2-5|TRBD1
CSARGRGRETQYF
TGCAGTGCTAGGGGCAGGGGGCGAGAGACCCAGTACTTC
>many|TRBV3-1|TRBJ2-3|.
CASSQDDTDTQYF
TGTGCCAGCAGCCAAGATGACACAGATACGCAGTATTTT
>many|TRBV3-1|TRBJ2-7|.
CASSSSWGTTYEQYF
TGTGCCAGCAGCTCATCCTGGGGGACCACCTACGAGCAGTACTTC
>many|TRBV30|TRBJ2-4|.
CAWMGLAKNIQYF
TGTGCCTGGATGGGGTTAGCCAAAAACATTCAGTACTTC
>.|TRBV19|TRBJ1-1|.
CASRTPGSATEAFF
TGTGCCAGTAGAACCCCAGGCTCGGCCACTGAAGCTTTCTTT
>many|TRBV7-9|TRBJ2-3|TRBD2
CAIYSGRPDTQYF
TGTGCCATCTATAGCGGGAGACCAGATACGCAGTATTTT
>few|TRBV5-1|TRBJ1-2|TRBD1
CASSPDRGANYGYTF
TGCGCCAGCAGCCCGGACAGGGGGGCCAACTATGGCTACACCTTC
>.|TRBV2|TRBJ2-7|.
CASKVEGSYEQYF
TGTGCCAGCAAAGTGGAGGGATCCTACGAGCAGTACTTC
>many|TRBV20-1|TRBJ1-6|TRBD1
CSASATTGVRAYNSPLHF
TGCAGTGCTAGTGCCACCACAGGGGTTAGGGCCTATAATTCACCCCTCCACTTT
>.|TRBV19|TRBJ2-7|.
CASSSRRDSDEQYF
TGTGCCAGTAGTTCCCGCAGGGACTCTGACGAGCAGTACTTC
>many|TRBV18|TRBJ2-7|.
CASSPSGVVGSYEQYF
TGTGCCAGCTCACCCTCCGGGGTAGTGGGGTCCTACGAGCAGTACTTC
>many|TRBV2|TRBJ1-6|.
CASSEAEGSPLHF
TGTGCCAGCAGTGAGGCAGAGGGTTCACCCCTCCACTTT
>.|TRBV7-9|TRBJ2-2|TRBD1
CASSNRGHDTGELFF
TGTGCCAGCAGCAACAGGGGGCACGACACCGGGGAGCTGTTTTTT
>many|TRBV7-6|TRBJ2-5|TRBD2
CASSLPLADGETQYF
TGTGCCAGCAGCTTACCACTAGCGGATGGAGAGACCCAGTACTTC
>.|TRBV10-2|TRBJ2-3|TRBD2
CASSGRESTQYF
TGCGCCAGCTCAGGGAGGGAAAGTACGCAGTATTTT
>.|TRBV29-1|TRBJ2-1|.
CSVNRAINAPNEQFF
TGCAGCGTAAACAGGGCGATAAATGCCCCCAATGAGCAGTTCTTC
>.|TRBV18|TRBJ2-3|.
CASSPRAREIDTQYF
TGTGCCAGCTCACCACGGGCCAGGGAGATAGATACGCAGTATTTT
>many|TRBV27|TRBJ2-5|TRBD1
CASSLGAGTGGQETQYF
TGTGCCAGCAGTTTGGGAGCTGGGACAGGGGGCCAAGAGACCCAGTACTTC
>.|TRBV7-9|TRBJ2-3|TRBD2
CASSLAGTRGRAPDTQYF
TGTGCCAGCAGCTTAGCCGGGACTCGCGGGAGGGCCCCAGATACGCAGTATTTT
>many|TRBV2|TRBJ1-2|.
CASTQDNYGYTF
TGTGCCAGCACCCAGGACAACTATGGCTACACCTTC
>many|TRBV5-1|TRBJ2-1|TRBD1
CASSSGAGGHNEQFF
TGCGCCAGCAGCTCAGGGGCAGGGGGCCACAATGAGCAGTTCTTC
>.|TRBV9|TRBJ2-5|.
CASTPAGQYLETQYF
TGTGCCAGCACCCCGGCGGGCCAGTACCTGGAGACCCAGTACTTC
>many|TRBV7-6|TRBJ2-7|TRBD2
CASSPRAVTSGSPTYEQYF
TGTGCCAGCAGCCCCCGGGCAGTGACTAGCGGGAGTCCAACCTACGAGCAGTACTTC
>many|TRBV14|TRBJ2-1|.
CASSPRRVDNEQFF
TGTGCCAGCAGCCCCCGACGAGTCGACAATGAGCAGTTCTTC
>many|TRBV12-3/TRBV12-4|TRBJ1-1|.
CASSLRQNTEAFF
TGTGCCAGCAGCTTAAGACAGAACACTGAAGCTTTCTTT
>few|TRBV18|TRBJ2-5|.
CASSPRKANQETQYF
TGTGCCAGCTCACCGAGGAAAGCGAACCAAGAGACCCAGTACTTC
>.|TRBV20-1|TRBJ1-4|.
CSTYWGEGYEKLFF
TGCAGTACCTACTGGGGCGAGGGGTATGAAAAACTGTTTTTT
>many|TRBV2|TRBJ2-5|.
CAIRGDLETQYF
TGTGCCATCAGGGGGGATTTAGAGACCCAGTACTTC
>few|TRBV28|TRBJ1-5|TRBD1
CASSDTGGQPQHF
TGTGCCAGCAGTGACACAGGGGGTCAGCCCCAGCATTTT
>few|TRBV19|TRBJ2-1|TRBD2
CASSIVAGGTYNEQFF
TGTGCCAGTAGTATAGTAGCGGGAGGCACCTACAATGAGCAGTTCTTC
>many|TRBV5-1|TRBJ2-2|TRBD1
CASRKTGPNTGELFF
TGCGCCAGCAGAAAGACAGGGCCGAACACCGGGGAGCTGTTTTTT
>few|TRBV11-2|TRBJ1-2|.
CASSLEPVNYGYTF
TGTGCCAGCAGCTTAGAGCCGGTTAACTATGGCTACACCTTC
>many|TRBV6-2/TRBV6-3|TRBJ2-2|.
CASSPTRLTGELFF
TGTGCCAGCAGTCCGACTAGGCTCACCGGGGAGCTGTTTTTT
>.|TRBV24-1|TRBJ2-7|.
CATSDGIADSYEQYF
TGTGCCACCAGTGATGGAATAGCGGACTCCTACGAGCAGTACTTC
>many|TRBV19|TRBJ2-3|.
CASSVGGADTQYF
TGTGCCAGCAGCGTAGGGGGGGCAGATACGCAGTATTTT
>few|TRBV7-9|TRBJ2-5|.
CASSLSSGKINQETQYF
TGTGCCAGCAGCTTAAGTAGTGGGAAGATAAACCAAGAGACCCAGTACTTC